The T cell receptor (beta chain) under discussion was sequenced for a study of OX40 agonist ivuxolimab in advanced cancers. Regarding the complete study: The costimulatory receptor OX40 (CD134) was targeted by ivuxolimab, a fully human IgG2 agonistic monoclonal antibody. Peripheral TCRbeta sequencing aimed to test whether ivuxolimab altered TCR sequence diversity and caused clonal T-cell expansion. The paper reports the monotherapy dose-escalation portion (N of about 52 patients) of the phase I ivuxolimab trial. Prior anti-PD-1, anti-PD-L1 or anti-CTLA-4 therapy was permitted, and 30% to 50% of dose-escalation patients had received checkpoint inhibitors. Of the approximately 50 dose-escalation patients, hepatocellular carcinoma was present in about 20, melanoma in around 15, renal cell carcinoma in 9 and head and neck cancer in 9. Intravenous ivuxolimab was administered to patients every 2 weeks at six dose levels: 0.01, 0.1, 0.3, 1.5, 3 and 10 mg/kg. The dose-escalation cohort was about 86% male with a mean age of about 60 years, ranging from roughly 20 to 85. Three dose-escalation patients achieved partial responses, one with hepatocellular carcinoma and two with cutaneous melanoma. Study-wide conclusions, independent of this receptor: Antigen specificity was not determined for the clonally expanded peripheral T cells. Partial responders in the 0.1-3.0 mg/kg groups had among the lowest normalized peripheral clonal expansion, especially among CD8+ T cells. After ivuxolimab, CD8+ T cells had more expanded clones than CD4+ T cells on average. Low levels of normalized T-cell clonal expansion were also shown by some nonresponding patients. Clonal expansion of both CD4+ and CD8+ blood T cells was observed from baseline to week 6 at doses 0.1 to 3.0 mg/kg.

The trial excluded patients who had a history of autoimmune disease or were on systemic immunosuppression. Peripheral blood for TCR sequencing was collected from all dose cohorts at baseline, on cycle 4 day 1, and on cycle 7 day 1. The samples were drawn from a first-in-human, open-label, multicenter phase I dose-escalation trial of ivuxolimab. The trial enrolled adults with locally advanced or metastatic head and neck squamous cell, hepatocellular, melanoma or renal cell carcinoma. CD4+ and CD8+ T cells were sorted separately from peripheral blood before TCR sequencing. Reading from cysteine to phenylalanine, the CDR3 counts 13 amino acids. The only DNA kept is the CDR3, 39 bases in frame from the first base. Between the V and J ends, shortened by 3 bases and 1 base respectively, the junction contains 5 bases. The germline V gene supplies CDR1 SGDLS and CDR2 YYNGEE. For sequencing of the TCRbeta CDR3 region, genomic DNA was extracted from the sorted cells. The immunoSEQ Assay was used for sequencing of TCRbeta CDR3 regions. TCRdb holds this immuneACCESS table with in-frame rearrangements only. Some clones are missing; in checked studies, unresolved V genes explain under half, and the rest has no known cause. This sample has 6,000 or so clones in its table, and about 70% of those were observed once. Around 34% of the sample is taken by the ten largest.

Worth noting for this clone: Its antigen is still unknown. Base qualities are not at hand, and no much larger clone is one base apart.

The rearrangement joined TRBV9 to TRBJ1-3; the D segment cannot be called with confidence. The specimen was CD4+ or CD8+ T cells sorted from blood, collected in a trial of the OX40 agonist ivuxolimab. The TCR originated in an adult with an advanced solid tumor such as melanoma, head and neck, liver or kidney cancer. The nucleotide sequence reads TGTGCCAGCAGCGATTATTCTGGAAACACCATATATTTT. Its product reads: CASSDYSGNTIYF.